This T cell receptor (beta chain) was recovered during a study of blood T cell repertoires in COVID-19. Study-level information: Material from acute and convalescent COVID-19 was sourced from the United States, Italy and Spain. PBMCs, B-cell-depleted T cells, or T cells were the source of the cDNA or gDNA that made up the material.

The CDR3 has 14 amino acids. Germline assignment: CDR1 GTSNPN and CDR2 SVGIG (reference sequence). Deletions cut 0 bases from V and 0 bases from J, with 6 bases between. Generated by immunoSEQ multiplex PCR, the TCRdb table keeps only in-frame clones and is missing some. The sample holds 200,000 or so clones, 82% seen once. The receptor's source is a human donor with acute or convalescent COVID-19. The donor label of this sample is uncertain. The rearrangement uses TRBV30 and TRBJ1-3; D remains ambiguous. The sample consisted of peripheral blood. In DNA, the CDR3 is TGTGCCTGGAGTGTTCAGTACTCTGGAAACACCATATATTTT. This sequence encodes CAWSVQYSGNTIYF.